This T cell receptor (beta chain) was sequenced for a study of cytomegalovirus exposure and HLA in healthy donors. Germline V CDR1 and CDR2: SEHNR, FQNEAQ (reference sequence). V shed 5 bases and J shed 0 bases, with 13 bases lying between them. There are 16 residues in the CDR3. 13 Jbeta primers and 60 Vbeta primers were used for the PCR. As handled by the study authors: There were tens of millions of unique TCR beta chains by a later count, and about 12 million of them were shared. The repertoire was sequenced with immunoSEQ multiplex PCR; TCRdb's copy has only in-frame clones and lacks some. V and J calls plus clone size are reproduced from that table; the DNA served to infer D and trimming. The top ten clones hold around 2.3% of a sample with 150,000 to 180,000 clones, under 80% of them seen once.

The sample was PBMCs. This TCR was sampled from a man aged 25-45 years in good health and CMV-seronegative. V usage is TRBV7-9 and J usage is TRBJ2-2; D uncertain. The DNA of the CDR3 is TGTGCCAGCAGCCCTGCCGGGTCTCCGAACACCGGGGAGCTGTTTTTT. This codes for CASSPAGSPNTGELFF.